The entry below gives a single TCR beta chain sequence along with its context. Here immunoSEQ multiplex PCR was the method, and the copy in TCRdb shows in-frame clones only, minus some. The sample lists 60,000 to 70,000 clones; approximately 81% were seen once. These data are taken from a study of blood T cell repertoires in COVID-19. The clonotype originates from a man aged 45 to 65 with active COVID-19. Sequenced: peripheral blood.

The CDR3 nucleotides read TGTGCCAGTAGTATTGGGACCGAACAGGGACTAGTAGGCGAGCAGTACTTC. It codes for CASSIGTEQGLVGEQYF. This chain uses TRBV19 with TRBJ2-7, with 8 nucleotides matching TRBD2. Germline CDR1 LNHDA, CDR2 SQIVND (reference sequence). CDR3 size: 17 residues. The J segment lost 6 bases and the V segment lost 3 bases, leaving 16 bases of the junction unmatched.